The source of this TCR beta chain is a study of blood T cell repertoires in COVID-19. As for the study in general: Samples came from the United States, Italy and Spain, spanning acute and convalescent COVID-19. T cells, B-cell-depleted T cells, or PBMCs supplied cDNA or gDNA.

In the case of this clone: At one of its ends the junction is not consistent with the germline gene, which may arise from a read error.

Authors' analysis steps: Reference gene primer amplification gave estimated nucleated cell counts. TCRdb's copy holds only in-frame clones and misses some; the assay was immunoSEQ multiplex PCR. For V, J and clone size, that table is used; D and trimming come from the DNA. The profile covers tens of thousands of clones, with approximately 89% appearing a single time and over 3.5% taken by the ten largest. Germline-derived CDR1 and CDR2 are LGHDT and YNNKEL (reference sequence). The CDR3 is 13 residues long. The receptor's source is a man in his 60s with acute or convalescent COVID-19. The sample was peripheral blood. The V and J genes are TRBV3-1 (or the pseudogene TRBV3-2) and TRBJ2-7; D is perhaps TRBD1 (5 bases). The CDR3 region is CASSRPFRTSLIF. In DNA, the CDR3 is TGTGCCAGCAGCCGACCTTTCCGGACAAGTCTGATCTTC.